The next 27 T cell receptor beta chains were all read from a single sample in a study of shared clonotypes between healthy human individuals. Clones were read by immunoSEQ multiplex PCR, and TCRdb kept only the in-frame ones, dropping some. The sample includes around 700,000 clones, about three quarters seen only once; the top ten take under 2%. Input material: memory CD4+ T cells sorted from blood. Subset denoted: CD45RA-negative fraction. The receptors were gathered from a woman aged 30 to 39 in good health.

The V and J genes are TRBV28 and TRBJ2-7; the D gene is possibly TRBD1 (5 bases). The V and J ends lost 6 bases and 1 base respectively, with 7 bases between them. Germline CDR1 and CDR2: MDHEN and SYDVKM. The CDR3 has 12 amino acids. The DNA for the CDR3 is TGTGCCAGCAGCCGACAGTCCTACGAGCAGTACTTC. Translation gives CASSRQSYEQYF.

The chain is built from TRBV15 and TRBJ2-1, with TRBD1 matching over 7 bases. This CDR3 has 13 residues. Looked up from germline, CDR1 is LNHNV and CDR2 is YYDKDF (reference sequence). V lost 5 bases to trimming and J lost 4 bases; unmatched junction nucleotides: 2. The CDR3 DNA reads TGTGCCACCAGCTTGGACAGGTACAATGAGCAGTTCTTC. Its protein product is CATSLDRYNEQFF.

This chain links TRBV15 with TRBJ2-1; D not resolved. Trimming removed 0 bases from V and 8 bases from J, with 5 bases in between. Germline V lookup: CDR1 LNHNV, CDR2 YYDKDF (reference sequence). The CDR3 is 12 amino acids. The CDR3, as DNA: TGTGCCACCAGCAGAGATCGGTATGAGCAGTTCTTC. Its protein product is CATSRDRYEQFF.

CDR3 DNA: TGTGCCAGCAGTTACTCGAGTGAGCCAGGGATAGATACGCAGTATTTT. Translation: CASSYSSEPGIDTQYF. The gene calls are TRBV6-5 and TRBJ2-3; perhaps TRBD1 as D (5 bases). Between the trimmed V and J ends, which lost 0 bases and 5 bases, there was a span of 15 bases. From germline, CDR1 is MNHEY and CDR2 SVGAGI. The CDR3 totals 16 residues.

The V call is TRBV11-2, the J call TRBJ1-2; 10 bases agree with TRBD1. The germline V gene has CDR1 SGHAT and CDR2 FQNNGV. The CDR3 length is 17 residues. V shed 5 bases, J shed 6 bases, and the junction held 15 bases outside the gene matches. Here the CDR3 reads CASSNLRDRGKRDGYTF. Written as DNA, the CDR3 is TGTGCCAGCAGCAACCTCCGGGACAGGGGAAAAAGGGATGGCTACACCTTC.

The genes are TRBV29-1 and TRBJ2-7; D possibly corresponds to TRBD2 (7 bases). The ends were cut back, 4 bases at V and 5 bases at J, with 24 bases in the middle. The CDR3 runs to 16 residues. Germline lookup yields CDR1 SQVTM and CDR2 ANQGSEA. CDR3: CSVVKTAGAYRDEQYF. As DNA, the CDR3 is TGCAGCGTTGTGAAGACGGCGGGGGCCTATAGGGACGAGCAGTACTTC.

This clone was picked up a small number of times. The chain links TRBV7-8 to TRBJ1-2; D ambiguous. Trimming removed 2 bases at V and 2 bases at J, with 15 bases between. The CDR3 runs 16 residues. Germline values: CDR1 SGHVS, CDR2 FQNEAQ. Here the CDR3 reads CASSLSLEGKNYGYTF. CDR3 bases: TGTGCCAGCAGCTTAAGTTTAGAGGGAAAGAACTATGGCTACACCTTC.

Concerning this clone: Other DNA sequences in this sample translate to the same CDR3. This rearrangement joins TRBV28 to TRBJ2-7; 7 bases agree with TRBD1. The trim removed 8 bases at V and 3 bases at J, leaving 4 bases unmatched. Germline CDR1 is MDHEN and CDR2 is SYDVKM. This CDR3 is 12 amino acids long. This CDR3 is CASRTGGYEQYF. The CDR3 DNA sequence: TGTGCCAGCCGGACAGGCGGCTACGAGCAGTACTTC.

Only a few counts were recorded for this clone. The same CDR3 also results from other DNA sequences found in this sample. The chain recombines TRBV10-3 with TRBJ2-7; D possibly corresponds to TRBD1 (6 bases). The CDR3 spans 13 residues. V lost 6 bases to trimming and J lost 0 bases, with 9 bases between them. The V gene's germline CDR1 is ENHRY and CDR2 SYGVKD. The CDR3 sequence: CAIREDSSYEQYF. CDR3 nucleotides: TGTGCCATCAGAGAGGACAGCTCCTACGAGCAGTACTTC.

This clone was found a few times. The chain is built from TRBV27 and TRBJ1-5, with TRBD1 as a possible D gene (5 bases). Trimming cost V 6 bases and J 0 bases, with 27 bases left between them. This CDR3 spans 20 amino acids. Per the germline V gene, CDR1 is MNHEY and CDR2 is SMNVEV (reference sequence). The DNA of the CDR3 is TGTGCCAGCAGCCACCCCGGGACTACTAACGCCTATTATAGCAATCAGCCCCAGCATTTT. Residues: CASSHPGTTNAYYSNQPQHF.

The table lists this clone with a few counts. This rearrangement joins TRBV6-1 to TRBJ2-2; the D gene could be TRBD1 or TRBD2 (5 bases each). V was shortened by 4 bases and J by 8 bases, with 14 bases between the two germline ends. The CDR3 is 14 residues long. Germline CDR1 and CDR2: MNHNS and SASEGT. CDR3 in amino acids: CASSGIGERGELFF. The CDR3 DNA is TGTGCCAGCAGTGGCATAGGGGAGAGGGGGGAGCTGTTTTTT.

The V gene is TRBV25-1, the J gene TRBJ1-4; D possibly corresponds to TRBD1 (6 bases). The CDR3 has 17 residues. The V gene lost 2 bases and the J gene lost 2 bases, with 15 bases spanning the gap. Germline V gene data show CDR1 as MGHDK and CDR2 as SYGVNS. This CDR3 reads CASSERLGGPTNEKLFF. The CDR3 DNA reads as TGTGCCAGCAGTGAAAGGCTCGGGGGGCCTACTAATGAAAAACTGTTTTTT.

The genes are TRBV2 and TRBJ1-5, with D maybe TRBD1 (5 bases). V was shortened by 0 bases and J by 11 bases, with 17 bases between the two germline ends. This CDR3 is 15 amino acids long. Germline V gene lookup returns CDR1 SNHLY and CDR2 FYNNEI. CDR3 sequence: CASSEALRGGRSQHF. CDR3 in DNA: TGTGCCAGCAGTGAAGCGCTACGGGGGGGGAGGTCCCAGCATTTT.

The chain has TRBV5-1 and TRBJ2-2, with D perhaps matching TRBD2 (5 bases). Germline V gives CDR1 SGHRS, CDR2 YFSETQ. The CDR3 totals 16 residues. V was clipped by 5 bases and J by 2 bases, with 16 bases between them. The CDR3 DNA follows: TGCGCCAGCAGGGAGTTTAGCGATCTCAACACCGGGGAGCTGTTTTTT. This encodes CASREFSDLNTGELFF.

This rearrangement joins TRBV5-1 to TRBJ2-5, with D possibly being TRBD1 (6 bases). This CDR3 is 13 amino acids long. Trimming stripped 0 bases from V and 7 bases from J, with 10 bases between. Germline CDR1 is SGHRS and CDR2 is YFSETQ. CDR3 loop: CASSLDRVGTQYF. CDR3 DNA: TGCGCCAGCAGCTTGGACAGGGTTGGGACCCAGTACTTC.

J is TRBJ2-4 and V is TRBV6-1; TRBD1 matches 7 bases. CDR3 length: 15 amino acids. V was clipped by 3 bases and J by 1 base; unmatched bases: 3. CDR1 and CDR2 (germline): MNHNS, SASEGT. Here the CDR3 DNA reads TGTGCCAGCAGTGACACGGGACAGGCCAAAAACATTCAGTACTTC. This translates into CASSDTGQAKNIQYF.

The V gene is TRBV5-5, the J gene TRBJ2-7; D unclear. CDR1 is SGHKS, CDR2 YYEKEE, per germline (reference sequence). The CDR3 runs 13 residues. Between the trimmed V and J ends, which lost 4 bases and 2 bases, there was a span of 10 bases. The DNA for the CDR3 is TGTGCCAGCAGCCTTAATCAGGCCTACGAGCAGTACTTC. It translates to CASSLNQAYEQYF. The whole variable domain, filled in from reference TRBV5-5 and TRBJ2-7, reads DAGVTQSPTHLIKTRGQQVTLRCSPISGHKSVSWYQQVLGQGPQFIFQYYEKEERGRGNFPDRFSARQFPNYSSELNVNALLLGDSALYLCASSLNQAYEQYFGPGTRLTVT.

J is TRBJ2-3 and V is TRBV29-1, with TRBD2 identical over 11 bases. J lost 5 bases, V lost 7 bases, and 5 bases had no gene match. This CDR3 has 13 amino acids. The germline CDR1 and CDR2 sequences are SQVTM and ANQGSEA. CDR3 loop: CSALSGGGDTQYF. CDR3 bases: TGCAGCGCCCTTAGCGGGGGGGGAGATACGCAGTATTTT.

The chain is built from TRBV5-1 and TRBJ2-3; a weak D match, TRBD2 (5 bases). This CDR3 has 15 amino acids. Trimming left V 0 bases short and J 2 bases short, with 10 bases between. CDR1 and CDR2 from the germline V gene are SGHRS and YFSETQ. CDR3 in amino acids: CASSLGSGITDTQYF. CDR3 bases: TGCGCCAGCAGCTTGGGGTCCGGGATCACAGATACGCAGTATTTT. The full variable domain, completed using reference TRBV5-1 and TRBJ2-3, is KAGVTQTPRYLIKTRGQQVTLSCSPISGHRSVSWYQQTPGQGLQFLFEYFSETQRNKGNFPGRFSGRQFSNSRSEMNVSTLELGDSALYLCASSLGSGITDTQYFGPGTRLTVL.

In regard to this clone: The identical CDR3 is also encoded by other nucleotide sequences in the sample. The rearrangement uses TRBV7-9 and TRBJ1-4; D gene unclear. The CDR3 covers 15 residues. V was pared by 5 bases and J by 0 bases, with 10 bases between. Germline loops: CDR1 SEHNR, CDR2 FQNEAQ (reference sequence). The CDR3 nucleotides read TGTGCCAGCAGCCTCGCCCCCGCAACTAATGAAAAACTGTTTTTT. Its protein is CASSLAPATNEKLFF.

About this clone itself: This CDR3 is also generated by other DNA sequences in the sample. The rearrangement links TRBV28 to TRBJ2-3; D tentatively reads TRBD1 or TRBD2 (6 bases each). Deletions cut 6 bases from V and 4 bases from J, with 8 bases between. CDR1 MDHEN and CDR2 SYDVKM come from the germline V gene. The CDR3 length is 12 residues. The CDR3 nucleotides read TGTGCCAGCAGAGGGGGGCCAGATACGCAGTATTTT. It is translated as CASRGGPDTQYF.

This clone turned up a few times. The CDR3 region has the DNA TGTGCCAGCAGCCCTCGGTGGGGGACGGCCAGTACGAACACCGGGGAGCTGTTTTTT. It specifies CASSPRWGTASTNTGELFF. V is TRBV5-6 and J is TRBJ2-2, with D perhaps assigned TRBD1 or TRBD2 (5 bases each). V lost 4 bases, J lost 0 bases, and 22 bases lay in between. The germline V gene has CDR1 SGHDT and CDR2 YYEEEE. The CDR3 is 19 amino acids.

The rearrangement links TRBV7-9 to TRBJ1-2, with TRBD1 identical over 11 bases. Germline V gene lookup returns CDR1 SEHNR and CDR2 FQNEAQ (reference sequence). The CDR3 length is 15 residues. V lost 2 bases and J lost 8; bases outside the gene matches: 7. CDR3 bases: TGTGCCAGCAGCTTATCCGGGACAGGGGGGGAAGGCTACACCTTC. Its translation is CASSLSGTGGEGYTF.

The rearrangement uses TRBV19 and TRBJ1-1; D is perhaps TRBD1 (5 bases). V was shortened by 3 bases and J by 4 bases, with 15 bases between the two germline ends. Germline CDR1 and CDR2: LNHDA and SQIVND (reference sequence). The CDR3 consists of 15 residues. In DNA, the CDR3 is TGTGCCAGTAGTATCTTCGGGCAGGGTGGCACTGAAGCTTTCTTT. It specifies CASSIFGQGGTEAFF.

In its sample, this clone was seen once. The genes are TRBV19 and TRBJ2-5; D ambiguous. The germline gives CDR1 LNHDA, CDR2 SQIVND (reference sequence). The CDR3 is made up of 13 amino acids. Between the trimmed V and J ends, which lost 6 bases and 1 base, there was a span of 9 bases. CDR3 in amino acids: CASSPGIQETQYF. In DNA, the CDR3 is TGTGCCAGTAGCCCCGGCATCCAAGAGACCCAGTACTTC.

This clone occurred a few times. The chain employs TRBV19 and TRBJ2-1; D assignment may be TRBD1 or TRBD2 (5 bases each). The germline V gene has CDR1 LNHDA and CDR2 SQIVND (reference sequence). V was clipped by 4 bases and J by 8 bases, with 15 bases between them. The CDR3 covers 14 residues. This chain's CDR3 is CASSTGRPVDEQFF. As DNA, the CDR3 is TGTGCCAGTAGTACGGGACGGCCTGTGGATGAGCAGTTCTTC.

The V call is TRBV30, the J call TRBJ2-3; D possibly matches TRBD1 or TRBD2 (5 bases each). V dropped 8 bases and J dropped 3 bases, with 12 bases sitting between them. Per germline, CDR1 GTSNPN and CDR2 SVGIG (reference sequence). The CDR3 spans 12 residues. The DNA of the CDR3 is TGTGCCGTGGACTCAGGGACAGATACGCAGTATTTT. Protein sequence: CAVDSGTDTQYF. The full variable domain, completed using reference TRBV30 and TRBJ2-3, is SQTIHQWPATLVQPVGSPLSLECTVEGTSNPNLYWYRQAAGRGLQLLFYSVGIGQISSEVPQNLSASRPQDRQFILSSKKLLLSDSGFYLCAVDSGTDTQYFGPGTRLTVL.